A selection of T cell receptor beta chains follows, all from one sample in a study of T cell responses to AZD1222 COVID-19 vaccine. The method was immunoSEQ multiplex PCR; TCRdb's version includes in-frame clones alone and lacks a portion of them. The table has some 66,000 clones, roughly 87% seen once. The material sequenced was peripheral blood, taken 28 days after the second AZD1222 dose. These receptors were collected from an adult who received the AZD1222 COVID-19 vaccine. CDR3s include the opening cysteine and the closing phenylalanine or tryptophan. The D gene is left open where the match is weak. Size is stated for part of the rows, as once, few or many counts, or as a class when the clone is expanded.

cdr3_length d_call j_call v_call clone_size cdr3_nt cdr3_aa
12 - TRBJ2-5 TRBV29-1 - TGCAGCGCCGGAAGTACCCCAGAGACCCAGTACTTC CSAGSTPETQYF
13 - TRBJ1-6 TRBV19 - TGTGCCAGCCAACAGGGTTTCGTATCACCCCTCCACTTT CASQQGFVSPLHF
15 - TRBJ1-1 TRBV2 - TGTGCCAGCAGTGACTTGCCCTTACCCGGGACTGAAGCTTTCTTT CASSDLPLPGTEAFF
17 - TRBJ2-2 TRBV15 - TGTGCCACCAGCTCGCTGGGTGAAAGACCTAACACCGGGGAGCTGTTTTTT CATSSLGERPNTGELFF
15 - TRBJ1-2 TRBV28 - TGTGCCAGCAGCTTAACAGAGGGGGTACCCTATGGCTACACCTTC CASSLTEGVPYGYTF
15 TRBD2 TRBJ2-5 TRBV19 once TGTGCCAGTAGTCCTTTGCGACTAGCGGGAGAGACCCAGTACTTC CASSPLRLAGETQYF
15 - TRBJ1-5 TRBV18 - TGTGCCAGCTCACCAATCCAGGCCCCTAATCAGCCCCAGCATTTT CASSPIQAPNQPQHF
15 TRBD2 TRBJ2-7 TRBV6-5 - TGTGCCAGCAGTAGGTTAACTAGCGGGAGGGAGGAGCAGTACTTC CASSRLTSGREEQYF
14 TRBD2 TRBJ2-3 TRBV19 - TGTGCCAGTAGTCCGAGCGGGAACACAGATACGCAGTATTTT CASSPSGNTDTQYF
11 - TRBJ2-1 TRBV5-4 - TGTGCCAGCAGCTCACAGGCGGAGCAGTTCTTC CASSSQAEQFF
14 - TRBJ2-7 TRBV5-1 once TGCGCCAGCAGCCTACATGACAGATTCTACGAGCAGTACTTC CASSLHDRFYEQYF
15 TRBD2 TRBJ2-5 TRBV27 once TGTGCCAGCAGTCCCGGGGGGGGCTGGGAAGAGACCCAGTACTTC CASSPGGGWEETQYF
14 - TRBJ2-5 TRBV27 - TGTGCCAGCAGTTTATCGTACAGGCAAGAGACCCAGTACTTC CASSLSYRQETQYF
17 - TRBJ1-1 TRBV23-1 - TGCGCCAGCAGTCAATCGGTCGGAGGGCCGGATAACACTGAAGCTTTCTTT CASSQSVGGPDNTEAFF
15 - TRBJ1-3 TRBV6-5 - TGTGCCAGCAGTAACGGAAGGACAGCTGGAAACACCATATATTTT CASSNGRTAGNTIYF
14 TRBD1 TRBJ1-2 TRBV6-6 - TGTGCCAGCACCCCTGACAGGGCGATAAAAGGCTACACCTTC CASTPDRAIKGYTF
15 - TRBJ2-2 TRBV10-2 - TGCGCCAGCAGTGTCCCAGGGAGATCCACCGGGGAGCTGTTTTTT CASSVPGRSTGELFF
16 - TRBJ1-5 TRBV4-1 - TGCGCCAGCAGCCAAGATTCGGGTGTCATCAATCAGCCCCAGCATTTT CASSQDSGVINQPQHF
15 TRBD2 TRBJ2-1 TRBV30 once TGTGCCTGGAGCGAGACTAGCGGGAGGTTCGGTGAGCAGTTCTTC CAWSETSGRFGEQFF
15 TRBD2 TRBJ2-7 TRBV28 - TGTGCCAGCAGTTCTAGCGGGTATAGTCCCTACGAGCAGTACTTC CASSSSGYSPYEQYF
15 TRBD2 TRBJ2-1 TRBV7-3 - TGTGCCAGCAGCTCTACTAGCGGGAGATTTAATGAGCAGTTCTTC CASSSTSGRFNEQFF
17 TRBD2 TRBJ2-1 TRBV9 - TGTGCCAGCAGCGTGGGGAGCGGGAGGTTGAAAATTAATGAGCAGTTCTTC CASSVGSGRLKINEQFF
15 - TRBJ2-2 TRBV5-1 - TGCGCCAGCAGCTTGGGTGGGGCAGACACCGGGGAGCTGTTTTTT CASSLGGADTGELFF
13 - TRBJ2-7 TRBV11-2 - TGTGCCAGCAGGGGTGGGAGCTCCTACGAGCAGTACTTC CASRGGSSYEQYF
14 TRBD1 TRBJ1-2 TRBV3-1/TRBV3-2 - TGTGCCAGCAGCCAAGCAGACAGGGTGGGTGGCTACACCTTC CASSQADRVGGYTF
13 - TRBJ2-3 TRBV11-3 - TGTGCCAGCAGCTTATGGACAGCGGATACGCAGTATTTT CASSLWTADTQYF
14 TRBD2 TRBJ2-2 TRBV3-1/TRBV3-2 few TGTGCCAGCAGCCGAGGGCGGGAGTCCGGGGAGCTGTTTTTT CASSRGRESGELFF
15 TRBD2 TRBJ2-2 TRBV7-3 - TGTGCCACCGGGACTAGCGGGAGTAGGGCCGGGGAGCTGTTTTTT CATGTSGSRAGELFF
15 TRBD1 TRBJ1-3 TRBV28 - TGTGCCAGCAGCACCGGGACAGCCAAGGTTGACACCATATATTTT CASSTGTAKVDTIYF
16 - TRBJ1-1 TRBV3-1/TRBV3-2 - TGTGCCAGCAGCCAAGGAACTTCGAGAGGGGGCACTGAAGCTTTCTTT CASSQGTSRGGTEAFF
12 - TRBJ2-7 TRBV6-5 - TGTGCCAGCACCCGCGGCGTGGGCGAGCAGTACTTC CASTRGVGEQYF
14 - TRBJ1-2 TRBV19 - TGTGCCAGTAGTATCGAGAGACAGAACTATGGCTACACCTTC CASSIERQNYGYTF
15 - TRBJ1-2 TRBV28 - TGTGCCAGCAGTTTACCAGGGCAGGGGTTCTATGGCTACACCTTC CASSLPGQGFYGYTF
23 - TRBJ2-3 TRBV6-1 - TGTGCCAGCAGTGAAGAGGAGCCAGACAAGCCCGTACGCGGGGTAGAGAACACAGATACGCAGTATTTT CASSEEEPDKPVRGVENTDTQYF
15 TRBD1 TRBJ1-4 TRBV10-3 once TGTGCCATCAGTGAGTCGAAAGGGGGCGAAGAAAAACTGTTTTTT CAISESKGGEEKLFF
15 TRBD2 TRBJ2-7 TRBV7-9 - TGTGCCAGCAGCTTAGGGGTAGCGGGTACCTACGAGCAGTACTTC CASSLGVAGTYEQYF
15 - TRBJ1-2 TRBV7-9 - TGTGCCAGCAGCTTAGCTTGGACAGAAGGCTATGGCTACACCTTC CASSLAWTEGYGYTF
15 - TRBJ1-2 TRBV7-6 - TGTGCCAGCAGCTTAGGAATAGGCATTATGGATGGCTACACCTTC CASSLGIGIMDGYTF
14 - TRBJ1-5 TRBV2 - TGTGCCAGCAGTCTCACAGAAAGCAATCAGCCCCAGCATTTT CASSLTESNQPQHF
16 TRBD1 TRBJ2-7 TRBV5-5 once TGTGCCAGCAGCTTGGCCCGGGGGACAGGTGTAACGGGGCAGTACTTC CASSLARGTGVTGQYF
15 - TRBJ1-4 TRBV28 - TGTGCCAGCACAGGGGTTGAAGGACCATTTGAAAAACTGTTTTTT CASTGVEGPFEKLFF
15 TRBD2 TRBJ2-7 TRBV28 - TGTGCCAGCAACATATTAGCGGGAGGGGCGACGGAGCAGTACTTC CASNILAGGATEQYF